This is a list of T cell receptor beta chains from one sample in a study of blood T cell repertoires in COVID-19. TCRdb keeps only in-frame clones here, not all; method: immunoSEQ multiplex PCR. The sample yields 180,000 or so clones, under 90% seen once. The sample consisted of peripheral blood. The receptor source for this set is a woman between 70 and 85 years old with COVID-19, enrolled during active disease. The CDR3 runs from the conserved cysteine through the conserved F or W. A D gene is named only where the DNA matches it firmly. Clone size, where shown, is once, few, many, or a class for clones that have expanded.

CDR3aa | CDR3nt | abundance | v_gene | d_gene | j_gene
CASSRGQGPLHF | TGTGCCAGCAGCCGTGGCCAGGGGCCTCTCCACTTT | NA | TRBV12-3/TRBV12-4 | NA | TRBJ1-6
CASSLSGTGTGGYHEQYF | TGTGCCAGCTCACTTTCGGGTACCGGGACAGGGGGTTATCACGAGCAGTACTTC | NA | TRBV18 | TRBD1 | TRBJ2-7
CASRTGQGNYGYTF | TGTGCCAGCAGAACCGGGCAGGGAAACTATGGCTACACCTTC | NA | TRBV28 | NA | TRBJ1-2
CASRGGGQEYGYTF | TGTGCCAGCAGGGGAGGGGGACAGGAGTATGGCTACACCTTC | few | TRBV28 | TRBD1 | TRBJ1-2
CAWSVGGTDTQYF | TGTGCCTGGAGTGTAGGAGGGACAGATACGCAGTATTTT | NA | TRBV30 | NA | TRBJ2-3
CASSLEAGSSYNEQFF | TGTGCTAGCAGCTTAGAGGCGGGGAGCTCCTACAATGAGCAGTTCTTC | NA | TRBV7-7 | NA | TRBJ2-1
CASSESANSGNTIYF | TGTGCCAGCAGTGAGAGCGCCAACTCTGGAAACACCATATATTTT | NA | TRBV2 | NA | TRBJ1-3
CASSFQQISYEQYF | TGTGCCAGCAGCTTTCAACAGATCTCCTACGAGCAGTACTTC | NA | TRBV11-2 | NA | TRBJ2-7
CASSVDRSSYNEQFF | TGTGCCAGCAGCGTAGACAGGAGCTCCTACAATGAGCAGTTCTTC | few | TRBV7-2 | NA | TRBJ2-1
CASSLSAEGTNYGYTF | TGTGCCAGCAGTTTATCTGCGGAGGGAACTAACTATGGCTACACCTTC | NA | TRBV27 | NA | TRBJ1-2
CASSPGTGAADTQYF | TGTGCCAGCAGCCCAGGGACAGGGGCAGCAGATACGCAGTATTTT | NA | TRBV13 | TRBD1 | TRBJ2-3
CASSLQITGNQPQHF | TGTGCCAGCAGCCTCCAAATCACCGGGAATCAGCCCCAGCATTTT | NA | TRBV5-5 | NA | TRBJ1-5
CASSLGTGGTNEKLFF | TGTGCCAGCAGCTTGGGGACAGGAGGAACTAATGAAAAACTGTTTTTT | NA | TRBV9 | TRBD1 | TRBJ1-4
CASSMRSNEQFF | TGTGCCAGTAGTATGAGGAGCAATGAGCAGTTCTTC | NA | TRBV19 | NA | TRBJ2-1
CASSPRSGGMAYNEQFF | TGTGCCAGTAGTCCCCGTAGTGGCGGGATGGCCTACAATGAGCAGTTCTTC | NA | TRBV19 | NA | TRBJ2-1
CASRTPLGLEQYF | TGTGCCAGCAGAACCCCCCTCGGTCTAGAGCAGTACTTC | NA | TRBV28 | NA | TRBJ2-7
CASSLGAGFGAQPQHF | TGTGCCAGCAGTTTAGGGGCTGGGTTTGGGGCACAGCCCCAGCATTTT | NA | TRBV28 | NA | TRBJ1-5
CASTGGVAGGTQYF | TGTGCCAGCACTGGGGGAGTAGCGGGAGGGACGCAGTATTTT | NA | TRBV7-9 | TRBD2 | TRBJ2-3
CASSIGSPGETQYF | TGTGCCAGTAGTATAGGAAGCCCGGGTGAGACCCAGTACTTC | few | TRBV19 | NA | TRBJ2-5
CASSLGTGGQPQHF | TGTGCCAGCAGCCTCGGGACAGGGGGTCAGCCCCAGCATTTT | NA | TRBV4-2 | TRBD1 | TRBJ1-5
CASSPRPDGGYTF | TGTGCCAGCAGCCCCCGTCCCGATGGCGGCTACACCTTC | once | TRBV12-3/TRBV12-4 | NA | TRBJ1-2
CATSGTGNQPQHF | TGTGCCACTTCAGGGACAGGGAATCAGCCCCAGCATTTT | NA | TRBV2 | TRBD1 | TRBJ1-5
CSAIRTEQAFF | TGCAGTGCGATTCGGACAGAGCAAGCTTTCTTT | few | TRBV20-1 | NA | TRBJ1-1
CASSAGTSGAQETQYF | TGTGCCAGCAGCGCCGGGACTAGCGGGGCCCAAGAGACCCAGTACTTC | NA | TRBV13 | TRBD2 | TRBJ2-5
CASSYYGGNSPLHF | TGTGCCAGCAGTTATTACGGGGGAAATTCACCCCTCCACTTT | NA | TRBV6-6 | NA | TRBJ1-6
CASSARTGGGQPQHF | TGTGCCAGCAGCGCACGGACAGGGGGGGGGCAGCCCCAGCATTTT | NA | TRBV5-6 | TRBD1 | TRBJ1-5
CASSLMGTSGPGSYNEQFF | TGTGCCAGCAGTTTAATGGGGACTAGCGGGCCCGGCTCCTACAATGAGCAGTTCTTC | NA | TRBV28 | TRBD2 | TRBJ2-1
CATKDLLGEAFF | TGTGCCACCAAAGATCTACTAGGTGAAGCTTTCTTT | few | TRBV24-1 | NA | TRBJ1-1
CASGRPGLAGVEQYF | TGTGCCAGTGGACGACCGGGACTAGCGGGAGTCGAGCAGTACTTC | NA | TRBV19 | TRBD2 | TRBJ2-7
CASRGSGSAKPNEQFF | TGTGCCAGCCGAGGCAGCGGGAGTGCAAAACCGAATGAGCAGTTCTTC | NA | TRBV27 | TRBD2 | TRBJ2-1
CASSPDREAEAFF | TGCGCCAGCAGCCCCGACAGGGAGGCTGAAGCTTTCTTT | few | TRBV5-1 | TRBD1 | TRBJ1-1
CASKGESNQPQHF | TGTGCCAGCAAGGGGGAAAGCAATCAGCCCCAGCATTTT | NA | TRBV2 | NA | TRBJ1-5
CSVPGQGNTEAFF | TGCAGCGTTCCGGGACAGGGGAACACTGAAGCTTTCTTT | NA | TRBV29-1 | TRBD1 | TRBJ1-1
CASGRGDTQYF | TGTGCCAGTGGAAGGGGTGATACGCAGTATTTT | NA | TRBV7-8 | NA | TRBJ2-3
CASSPLAGGETQYF | TGTGCCAGCAGCCCCTTGGCGGGTGGAGAGACCCAGTACTTC | NA | TRBV5-4 | NA | TRBJ2-5
CASSIKAGPATEAFF | TGTGCCAGTAGTATTAAGGCAGGGCCAGCCACTGAAGCTTTCTTT | few | TRBV19 | NA | TRBJ1-1
CASSLREGNQPQHF | TGTGCCAGCAGTTTGAGAGAAGGCAATCAGCCCCAGCATTTT | NA | TRBV2 | NA | TRBJ1-5
CASSLTGQGNYGYTF | TGTGCCAGCAGCTTAACGGGACAGGGCAACTATGGCTACACCTTC | NA | TRBV7-2 | TRBD1 | TRBJ1-2
CASSQALGGSGGPTDTQYF | TGTGCCAGCAGCCAAGCCCTAGGGGGGAGCGGGGGACCCACAGATACGCAGTATTTT | NA | TRBV4-2 | TRBD2 | TRBJ2-3
CASSEAGMAGRGGLRYNEQFF | TGTGCCAGCAGTGAAGCGGGGATGGCGGGCCGTGGGGGACTAAGGTACAATGAGCAGTTCTTC | NA | TRBV6-1 | TRBD2 | TRBJ2-1
CASSRASGGAGEQFF | TGTGCCAGCAGCCGCGCTAGCGGGGGGGCCGGTGAGCAGTTCTTC | NA | TRBV7-3 | TRBD2 | TRBJ2-1
CATSRDVPGEETQYF | TGTGCCACCAGCAGAGATGTCCCAGGGGAGGAGACCCAGTACTTC | NA | TRBV15 | NA | TRBJ2-5
CASSLPGVGTDTQYF | TGTGCCAGCAGTTTACCCGGGGTGGGCACAGATACGCAGTATTTT | NA | TRBV28 | NA | TRBJ2-3
CSVGEGLYEQYF | TGCAGCGTTGGGGAGGGGTTATACGAGCAGTACTTC | NA | TRBV29-1 | TRBD2 | TRBJ2-7
CASSLKWGVGNQPQHF | TGTGCCAGCAGTTTAAAATGGGGGGTAGGCAATCAGCCCCAGCATTTT | NA | TRBV27 | NA | TRBJ1-5
CASSPEGPFNQPQHF | TGTGCCAGCTCACCGGAGGGACCGTTCAATCAGCCCCAGCATTTT | NA | TRBV18 | NA | TRBJ1-5
CASSQAPSTIAETLTYEQYF | TGTGCCAGCAGCCAAGCTCCTTCAACGATAGCGGAAACCCTAACCTACGAGCAGTACTTC | NA | TRBV3-1/TRBV3-2 | NA | TRBJ2-7
CSVGGGTDSGANVLTF | TGCAGCGTGGGGGGAGGGACCGACTCTGGGGCCAACGTCCTGACTTTC | NA | TRBV29-1 | TRBD2 | TRBJ2-6
CASGLGGATDTQYF | TGTGCTAGTGGTTTAGGGGGTGCCACAGATACGCAGTATTTT | NA | TRBV12-5 | NA | TRBJ2-3
CASSSQGGNTGELFF | TGTGCCAGCAGCTCCCAGGGGGGGAACACCGGGGAGCTGTTTTTT | NA | TRBV5-4 | NA | TRBJ2-2
CASSHGSPLHF | TGTGCCAGCAGCCACGGTTCACCCCTCCACTTT | NA | TRBV14 | NA | TRBJ1-6
CASSSAGGADTQYF | TGTGCCAGCAGCTCGGCGGGGGGGGCAGATACGCAGTATTTT | once | TRBV14 | TRBD2 | TRBJ2-3
CASSLGHRGNTEAFF | TGTGCCAGCAGCTTGGGTCACCGGGGAAACACTGAAGCTTTCTTT | NA | TRBV5-5 | NA | TRBJ1-1
CASSSRQSNQPQHF | TGTGCCAGCAGTTCCCGACAGAGCAATCAGCCCCAGCATTTT | NA | TRBV6-6 | NA | TRBJ1-5
CASSVDSKSEQFF | TGTGCCAGCAGCGTCGACAGTAAAAGTGAGCAGTTCTTC | NA | TRBV5-6 | NA | TRBJ2-1
CASSPDDRGVSNQPQHF | TGTGCCAGCTCACCCGATGATCGGGGGGTTAGCAATCAGCCCCAGCATTTT | NA | TRBV18 | NA | TRBJ1-5
CASSASGEQFF | TGTGCCAGCAGCGCTTCCGGTGAGCAGTTCTTC | NA | TRBV9 | NA | TRBJ2-1
CASARGQNSYEQYF | TGTGCCAGCGCCAGAGGACAGAACTCCTACGAGCAGTACTTC | few | TRBV5-6 | NA | TRBJ2-7
CASSNSLAGGKTAKNIQYF | TGTGCCAGTAGTAATTCCCTAGCGGGGGGGAAGACAGCCAAAAACATTCAGTACTTC | NA | TRBV19 | TRBD2 | TRBJ2-4
CASSSQGVTWGGYTF | TGTGCCAGCAGCTCTCAGGGGGTAACGTGGGGCGGCTACACCTTC | NA | TRBV7-2 | TRBD1 | TRBJ1-2